This T cell receptor beta chain was obtained from a study of molecular identifiers for immune sequencing clone quantification. Each CDR3 protein gets one entry after TCRdb re-called the PCR reads with MiXCR. The sample includes about 510,000 distinct CDR3 sequences, about 21% of them seen just once. This CDR3 spans 16 amino acids. CDR1 is SGHDN and CDR2 is FVKESK in the germline V gene. Between the trimmed V and J ends, which lost 1 base and 0 bases, there was a span of 12 bases. Sorted naive CD8 T cells, about 17,000 to 1,000,000, were sequenced from 10%, 30% or 50% RNA. This clonotype has at least ten counts.

The chain is built from TRBV14 and TRBJ1-1; D not resolved. The source material was naive CD8+ T cells from blood, with Jurkat cell RNA spiked in. Subset in this sample: FACS-sorted CD8+CD4-CCR7+CD45RA+ naive T cells. The TCR was taken from a human donor in good health. Some libraries in this study had Jurkat cell RNA spiked in. Written as DNA, the CDR3 is TGTGCCAGCAGCCAAGTCGAGTCCCTAATGAACACTGAAGCTTTCTTT. It specifies CASSQVESLMNTEAFF.